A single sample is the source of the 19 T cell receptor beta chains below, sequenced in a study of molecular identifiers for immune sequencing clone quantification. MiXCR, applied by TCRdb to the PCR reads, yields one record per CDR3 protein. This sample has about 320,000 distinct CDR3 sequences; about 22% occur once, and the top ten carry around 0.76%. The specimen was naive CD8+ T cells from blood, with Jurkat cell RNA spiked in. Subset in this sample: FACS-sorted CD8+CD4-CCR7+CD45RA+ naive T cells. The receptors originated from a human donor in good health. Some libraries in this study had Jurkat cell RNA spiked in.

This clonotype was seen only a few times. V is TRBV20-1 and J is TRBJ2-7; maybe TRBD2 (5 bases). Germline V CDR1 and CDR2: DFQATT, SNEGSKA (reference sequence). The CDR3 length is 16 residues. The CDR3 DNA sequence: TGCAGCGCTGGACCAGCCCTAGCTAGCTCCCTGAACGAGCAGTACTTC. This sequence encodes CSAGPALASSLNEQYF.

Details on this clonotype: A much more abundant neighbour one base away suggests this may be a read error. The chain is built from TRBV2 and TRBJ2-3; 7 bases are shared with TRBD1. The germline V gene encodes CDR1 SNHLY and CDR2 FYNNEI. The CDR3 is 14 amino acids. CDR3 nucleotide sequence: TGTGCCAGCAGTGAAGACAGGGGCACAGTTACGCAGTATTTT. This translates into CASSEDRGTVTQYF.

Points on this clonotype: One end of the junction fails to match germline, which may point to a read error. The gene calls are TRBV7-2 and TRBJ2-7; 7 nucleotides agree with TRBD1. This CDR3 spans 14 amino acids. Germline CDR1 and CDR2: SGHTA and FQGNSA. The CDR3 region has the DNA TGTGCCGGCAGCTTAGCTACAGGGGACTACGAGCAGTACTTC. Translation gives CAGSLATGDYEQYF.

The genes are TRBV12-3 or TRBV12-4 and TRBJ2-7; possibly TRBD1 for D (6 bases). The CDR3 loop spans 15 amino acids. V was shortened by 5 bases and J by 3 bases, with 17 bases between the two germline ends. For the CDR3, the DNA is TGTGCCAGCAGTACCATGGATGGGGACAACTACGAGCAGTACTTC. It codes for CASSTMDGDNYEQYF.

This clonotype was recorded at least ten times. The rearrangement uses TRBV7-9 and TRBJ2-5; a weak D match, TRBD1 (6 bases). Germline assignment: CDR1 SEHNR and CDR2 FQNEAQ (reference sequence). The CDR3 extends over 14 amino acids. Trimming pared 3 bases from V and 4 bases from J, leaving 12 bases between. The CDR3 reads CASSFTGLRETQYF. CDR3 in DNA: TGTGCCAGCAGCTTTACAGGGTTGCGAGAGACCCAGTACTTC. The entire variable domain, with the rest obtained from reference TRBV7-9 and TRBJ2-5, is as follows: DTGVSQNPRHKITKRGQNVTFRCDPISEHNRLYWYRQTLGQGPEFLTYFQNEAQLEKSRLLSDRFSAERPKGSFSTLEIQRTEQGDSAMYLCASSFTGLRETQYFGPGTRLLVL.

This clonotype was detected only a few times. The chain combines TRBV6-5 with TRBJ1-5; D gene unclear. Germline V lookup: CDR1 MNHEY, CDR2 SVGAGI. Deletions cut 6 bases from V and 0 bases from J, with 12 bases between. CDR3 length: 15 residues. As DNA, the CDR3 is TGTGCCAGCAGGCCAACAGATTATAGCAATCAGCCCCAGCATTTT. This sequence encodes CASRPTDYSNQPQHF.

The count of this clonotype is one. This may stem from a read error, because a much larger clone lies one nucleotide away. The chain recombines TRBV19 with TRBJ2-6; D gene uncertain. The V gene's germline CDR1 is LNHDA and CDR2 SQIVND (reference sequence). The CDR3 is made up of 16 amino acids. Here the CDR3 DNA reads TGTGCCTGTAGTATCCTGTTAGGCTCTGGGGCCAACGTCCTGACTTTC. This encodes CACSILLGSGANVLTF. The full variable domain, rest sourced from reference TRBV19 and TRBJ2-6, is DGGITQSPKYLFRKEGQNVTLSCEQNLNHDAMYWYRQDPGQGLRLIYYSQIVNDFQKGDIAEGYSVSREKKESFPLTVTSAQKNPTAFYLCACSILLGSGANVLTFGAGSRLTVL.

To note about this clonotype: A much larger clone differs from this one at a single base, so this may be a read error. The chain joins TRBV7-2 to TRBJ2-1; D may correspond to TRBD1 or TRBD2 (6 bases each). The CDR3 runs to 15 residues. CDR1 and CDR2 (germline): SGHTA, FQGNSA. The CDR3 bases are TGTGCCAGCAGCTTGGGGGGCGGCTCCTACAATGCGCAGTTCTTC. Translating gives CASSLGGGSYNAQFF.

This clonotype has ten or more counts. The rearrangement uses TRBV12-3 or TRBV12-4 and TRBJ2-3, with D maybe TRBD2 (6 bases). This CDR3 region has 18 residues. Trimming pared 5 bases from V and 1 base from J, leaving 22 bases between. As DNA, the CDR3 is TGTGCCAGCAGTATTCTAGCGAACCCCGTGGAGGGCACAGATACGCAGTATTTT. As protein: CASSILANPVEGTDTQYF.

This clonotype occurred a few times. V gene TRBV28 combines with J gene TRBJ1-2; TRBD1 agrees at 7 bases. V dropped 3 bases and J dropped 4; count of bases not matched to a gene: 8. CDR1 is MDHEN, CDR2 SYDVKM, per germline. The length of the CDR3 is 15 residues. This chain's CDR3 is CASSFGTDTLYGYTF. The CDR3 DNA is TGTGCCAGCAGTTTCGGGACAGACACCCTCTATGGCTACACCTTC.

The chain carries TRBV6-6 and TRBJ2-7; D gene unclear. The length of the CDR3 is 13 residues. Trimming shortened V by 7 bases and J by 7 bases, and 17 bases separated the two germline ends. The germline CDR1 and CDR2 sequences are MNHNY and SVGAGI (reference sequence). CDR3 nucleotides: TGTGCCAGCACTTTGGACGGGTTGGGGGAGCAGTACTTC. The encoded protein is CASTLDGLGEQYF.

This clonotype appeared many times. Here the CDR3 DNA reads TGCGCCAGCAGCTCGGGATGGCACTACGAGCAGTACTTC. The encoded protein is CASSSGWHYEQYF. The V call is TRBV5-1, the J call TRBJ2-7, with D possibly being TRBD2 (5 bases). This CDR3 spans 13 amino acids. Deletions cut 3 bases from V and 3 bases from J, with 10 bases between. Germline V CDR1 and CDR2: SGHRS, YFSETQ.

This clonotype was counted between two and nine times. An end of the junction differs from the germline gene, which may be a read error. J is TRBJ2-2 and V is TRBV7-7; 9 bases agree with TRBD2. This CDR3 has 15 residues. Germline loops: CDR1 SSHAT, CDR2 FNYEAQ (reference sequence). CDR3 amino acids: CASSLNSGSPGELFF. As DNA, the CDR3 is TGTGCTAGCAGCCTCAATAGCGGGAGCCCCGGGGAGCTGTTTTTT.

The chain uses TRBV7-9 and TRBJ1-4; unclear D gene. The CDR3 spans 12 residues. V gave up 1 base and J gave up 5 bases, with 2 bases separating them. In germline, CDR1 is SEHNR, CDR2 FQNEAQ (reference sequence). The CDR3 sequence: CASSLENEKLFF. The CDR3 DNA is TGTGCCAGCAGCTTAGAGAATGAAAAACTGTTTTTT.

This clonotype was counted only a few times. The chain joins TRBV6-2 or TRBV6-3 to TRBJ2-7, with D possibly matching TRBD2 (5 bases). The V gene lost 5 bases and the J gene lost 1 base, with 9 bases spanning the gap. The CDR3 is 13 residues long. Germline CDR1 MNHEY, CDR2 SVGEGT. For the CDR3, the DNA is TGTGCCAGCAGTGCAGACTATTCCTACGAGCAGTACTTC. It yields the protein CASSADYSYEQYF.

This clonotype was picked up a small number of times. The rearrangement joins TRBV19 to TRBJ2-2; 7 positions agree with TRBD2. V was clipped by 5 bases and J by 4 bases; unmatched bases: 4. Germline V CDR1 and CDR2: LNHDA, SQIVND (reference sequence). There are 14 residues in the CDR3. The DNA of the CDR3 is TGTGCCAGTAGTTATGCGGGGGTCACCGGGGAGCTGTTTTTT. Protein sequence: CASSYAGVTGELFF.

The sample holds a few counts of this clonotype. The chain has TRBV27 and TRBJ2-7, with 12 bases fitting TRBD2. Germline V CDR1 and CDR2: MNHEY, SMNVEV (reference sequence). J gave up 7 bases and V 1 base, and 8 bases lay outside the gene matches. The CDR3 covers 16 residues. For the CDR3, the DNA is TGTGCCAGCAGTTTATTTCTAGCGGGAGGGGCGCGGGAGCAGTACTTC. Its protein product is CASSLFLAGGAREQYF.

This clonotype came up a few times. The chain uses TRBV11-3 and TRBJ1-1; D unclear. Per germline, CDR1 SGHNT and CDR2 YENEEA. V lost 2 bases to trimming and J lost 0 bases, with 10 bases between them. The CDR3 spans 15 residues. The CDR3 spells CASSLIMQMNTEAFF. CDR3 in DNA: TGTGCCAGCAGCTTAATTATGCAAATGAACACTGAAGCTTTCTTT. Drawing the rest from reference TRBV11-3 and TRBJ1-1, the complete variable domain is EAGVVQSPRYKIIEKKQPVAFWCNPISGHNTLYWYLQNLGQGPELLIRYENEEAVDDSQLPKDRFSAERLKGVDSTLKIQPAELGDSAVYLCASSLIMQMNTEAFFGQGTRLTVV.

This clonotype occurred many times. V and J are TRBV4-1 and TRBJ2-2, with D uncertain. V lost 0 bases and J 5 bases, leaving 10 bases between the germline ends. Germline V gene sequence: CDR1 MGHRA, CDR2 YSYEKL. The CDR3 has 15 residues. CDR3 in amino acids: CASSQEVFVTGELFF. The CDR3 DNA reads TGCGCCAGCAGCCAAGAAGTTTTTGTTACCGGGGAGCTGTTTTTT.